The TCR beta chain described here comes from a study of blood T cell repertoires in COVID-19. On the study more broadly: Acute-phase and convalescent COVID-19 samples originated in the United States, Italy and Spain.

The CDR3 has 16 amino acids. The V end lost 1 base, the J end lost 0 bases, and 10 bases lay between the germline ends. Germline CDR1 and CDR2: SGHVS and FNYEAQ. Study processing details: Amplification of reference gene primers was used by the study to estimate nucleated cell counts. Generated by immunoSEQ multiplex PCR, the TCRdb table keeps only in-frame clones and is missing some. The DNA was the basis for D and trimming; V, J and clone size are from that table. The sample lists 50,000 to 65,000 clones, more than 75% occurring once. V usage is TRBV7-6 and J usage is TRBJ2-4; D perhaps matches TRBD1 (6 bases). Sequencing was carried out using peripheral blood. The TCR sequence derives from a human donor in a cohort sampled during active COVID-19. The CDR3 DNA is TGTGCCAGCAGCTTAGGGGGGCCTCTAGCCAAAAACATTCAGTACTTC. Its protein product is CASSLGGPLAKNIQYF.